This T cell receptor (beta chain) was identified during a study of human T cells and chemical hapten exposure. General study results and limits: Significantly more large CDR3 similarity clusters were formed by expanded TCRs than by controls.

There are a few counts of this clonotype. Its antigen is undetermined. A single record per CDR3 protein comes from TCRdb applying MiXCR to the RACE reads. Of 300,000 to 350,000 distinct CDR3 sequences in the sample, about 7% are singletons; the top ten hold 8.4%. Time point described: patch test 1, 2 weeks after DPC sensitization. The treatment: therapeutic diphenylcyclopropenone sensitization with weekly scalp DPC. The receptor was isolated from a woman aged 18-29 years with alopecia areata. Some clones in this sample may be carry-over from other donors' samples. The material was whole blood, obtained in connection with sensitization to the hapten diphenylcyclopropenone (DPC).

The CDR3 region is CASSFTGHGPLADTQYF. CDR3 in DNA: TGTGCCAGCAGCTTTACTGGACACGGCCCCCTCGCAGATACGCAGTATTTT. The V gene is TRBV7-2, the J gene TRBJ2-3, with D perhaps matching TRBD1 (5 bases). Germline-derived CDR1 and CDR2 are SGHTA and FQGNSA. The CDR3 length is 17 residues. Trimming stripped 3 bases from V and 4 bases from J, with 20 bases between.